Listed below are T cell receptor beta chains from one sample, sequenced in a study of blood T cell repertoires in COVID-19. Sequenced by immunoSEQ multiplex PCR; TCRdb stores in-frame clones only, minus some. The sample carries approximately 220,000 clones, around 89% recorded once. Sample: PBMCs or T cells enriched from blood (not recorded which). All receptors derive from a woman under 30 in a cohort exposed to, infected with or recovered from COVID-19 (not recorded which). The CDR3 runs from the conserved cysteine through the conserved F or W. A D gene is named only where the DNA matches it firmly. Not every row has a clone size; where given, it reads once, few, many or a size class.

J: TRBJ2-7
V: TRBV3-1/TRBV3-2
size: NA
D: NA
DNA: TGTGCCAGCAGCCCACAGTCAGGACAGCGGTTATACGAGCAGTACTTC
CDR3: CASSPQSGQRLYEQYF

J: TRBJ2-1
V: TRBV28
size: once
D: TRBD2
DNA: TGTGCCAGCAGCTTAGGGGGAGCGGGGGGGTTTGGTGAGCAGTTCTTC
CDR3: CASSLGGAGGFGEQFF

J: TRBJ1-2
V: TRBV5-1
size: NA
D: NA
DNA: TGCGCCAGCAGCCCGCAGGGCCCCTATGGCTACACCTTC
CDR3: CASSPQGPYGYTF

J: TRBJ2-1
V: TRBV5-1
size: NA
D: TRBD2
DNA: TGCGCCAGCAGCTTGGATAGCGGGAGGATCAGTGAGCAGTTCTTC
CDR3: CASSLDSGRISEQFF

J: TRBJ2-5
V: TRBV24-1
size: NA
D: NA
DNA: TGTGCCACCAGTGTCTCGGAATTTGCCGGATCGGGGGTCACGGAGACCCAGTACTTC
CDR3: CATSVSEFAGSGVTETQYF

J: TRBJ1-2
V: TRBV2
size: NA
D: NA
DNA: TGTGCCAGCAGTGCGTCTGAGGAGTATGGCTACACCTTC
CDR3: CASSASEEYGYTF

J: TRBJ1-5
V: TRBV5-5
size: NA
D: NA
DNA: TGTGCCAGCAGCTTGGGGGGGCCGCGTCAGCCCCAGCATTTT
CDR3: CASSLGGPRQPQHF

J: TRBJ1-2
V: TRBV9
size: NA
D: NA
DNA: TGTGCCAGCAGCGTAGGGGGGCAGAACTATGGCTACACCTTC
CDR3: CASSVGGQNYGYTF

J: TRBJ1-1
V: TRBV29-1
size: NA
D: NA
DNA: TGCAGCGTTTTGGCCACTGAAGCTTTCTTT
CDR3: CSVLATEAFF

J: TRBJ2-2
V: TRBV2
size: NA
D: TRBD2
DNA: TGTGCAACCGGGCGGGAGGTCACCGGGGAGCTGTTTTTT
CDR3: CATGREVTGELFF

J: TRBJ2-2
V: TRBV19
size: NA
D: NA
DNA: TGTGCCAGTAGTAGGAGGAACACCGGGGAGCTGTTTTTT
CDR3: CASSRRNTGELFF

J: TRBJ2-1
V: TRBV29-1
size: NA
D: TRBD2
DNA: TGCAGCGTTGAAGACGGGACTACAAATGAGCAGTTCTTC
CDR3: CSVEDGTTNEQFF

J: TRBJ2-7
V: TRBV27
size: NA
D: TRBD2
DNA: TGTGCCAGCAGTTTATGGGGTAGCGGGCTAATATCCGAGCAGTACTTC
CDR3: CASSLWGSGLISEQYF

J: TRBJ1-1
V: TRBV4-2
size: once
D: NA
DNA: TGTGCCAGCAGCCAAAGGGGGAACACTGAAGCTTTCTTT
CDR3: CASSQRGNTEAFF

J: TRBJ2-3
V: TRBV9
size: NA
D: TRBD1
DNA: TGTGCCAGCAACCCGACCGGGACAGATAAAGATACGCAGTATTTT
CDR3: CASNPTGTDKDTQYF

J: TRBJ1-5
V: TRBV2
size: NA
D: TRBD1
DNA: TGTGCCAGCAGTCTCAGGGGGCCCAACAATCAGCCCCAGCATTTT
CDR3: CASSLRGPNNQPQHF

J: TRBJ1-3
V: TRBV11-2
size: NA
D: NA
DNA: TGTGCCAGCAGGTCCCCGGGAAAATTAGGAAACACCATATATTTT
CDR3: CASRSPGKLGNTIYF

J: TRBJ1-2
V: TRBV3-1/TRBV3-2
size: NA
D: NA
DNA: TGTGCCAGCAGCCAAGACAGGTTTGGCTACACCTTC
CDR3: CASSQDRFGYTF

J: TRBJ2-7
V: TRBV4-1
size: once
D: NA
DNA: TGCGCCAGCAGCACCTCGCACCCAGACTCCTACGAGCAGTACTTC
CDR3: CASSTSHPDSYEQYF

J: TRBJ2-1
V: TRBV2
size: NA
D: TRBD1
DNA: TGTGCCAGCGGGACAGGGTTCGACAATGAGCAGTTCTTC
CDR3: CASGTGFDNEQFF

J: TRBJ1-3
V: TRBV2
size: NA
D: NA
DNA: TGTGCCAGCAGTGCAGAGATACCGGGGGGAAACACCATATATTTT
CDR3: CASSAEIPGGNTIYF

J: TRBJ2-5
V: TRBV10-3
size: NA
D: TRBD1
DNA: TGTGCCATCAGTGCATCGGGACAGGGGCAAGAGACCCAGTACTTC
CDR3: CAISASGQGQETQYF

J: TRBJ1-2
V: TRBV7-8
size: NA
D: NA
DNA: TGTGCCAGCAGCTTAGCGGGGGAGGGGGGCTACACCTTC
CDR3: CASSLAGEGGYTF

J: TRBJ1-3
V: TRBV7-2
size: NA
D: TRBD1
DNA: TGTGCCAGCAGCCCGGACAGGGCTGGAAACACCATATATTTT
CDR3: CASSPDRAGNTIYF

J: TRBJ2-6
V: TRBV28
size: NA
D: NA
DNA: TGTGCCAGCAGTGCTCATCCAGGGGTCTTAACTGGGGCCAACGTCCTGACTTTC
CDR3: CASSAHPGVLTGANVLTF

J: TRBJ1-4
V: TRBV9
size: NA
D: NA
DNA: TGTGCCAGCAGCGTAGCTTCAGGGGATAATGAAAAACTGTTTTTT
CDR3: CASSVASGDNEKLFF

J: TRBJ1-1
V: TRBV3-1/TRBV3-2
size: NA
D: NA
DNA: TGTGCCAGCAGCCATAACAGTTATACTGAAGCTTTCTTT
CDR3: CASSHNSYTEAFF

J: TRBJ1-6
V: TRBV4-2
size: few
D: TRBD1
DNA: TGTGCCAGCAGCCCCCGGGACAGTGGCTCCTATAATTCACCCCTCCACTTT
CDR3: CASSPRDSGSYNSPLHF

J: TRBJ1-2
V: TRBV11-2
size: NA
D: NA
DNA: TGTGCCAGCAGCTTCCGGGAATTCTATGGCTACACCTTC
CDR3: CASSFREFYGYTF

J: TRBJ1-2
V: TRBV9
size: NA
D: NA
DNA: TGTGCCAGCAGCGGGATTCTACAGGGAGACTATGGCTACACCTTC
CDR3: CASSGILQGDYGYTF

J: TRBJ1-4
V: TRBV6-1
size: NA
D: NA
DNA: TGTGCCAGCAGTGAGGGGCGAGGGGGTGAAAAACTGTTTTTT
CDR3: CASSEGRGGEKLFF

J: TRBJ1-5
V: TRBV19
size: few
D: TRBD1
DNA: TGTGCCAGTAGTATTAGAGGGACAGCCAATCAGCCCCAGCATTTT
CDR3: CASSIRGTANQPQHF

J: TRBJ2-2
V: TRBV7-7
size: NA
D: TRBD2
DNA: TGTGCTAGCAGCTTAGCGGGGACTTTGGAGTCCGGGGAGCTGTTTTTT
CDR3: CASSLAGTLESGELFF

J: TRBJ1-1
V: TRBV2
size: NA
D: TRBD1
DNA: TGTGCCAGCAGGGACGGACAGGTGAACACTGAAGCTTTCTTT
CDR3: CASRDGQVNTEAFF

J: TRBJ1-2
V: TRBV18
size: NA
D: NA
DNA: TGTGCCAGCTCACCACCGTCCCGGCGGGGCTATGGCTACACCTTC
CDR3: CASSPPSRRGYGYTF

J: TRBJ2-3
V: TRBV2
size: once
D: TRBD2
DNA: TGTGCCAGCAGGCGGGGGGAAAACACAGATACGCAGTATTTT
CDR3: CASRRGENTDTQYF

J: TRBJ1-5
V: TRBV7-9
size: NA
D: NA
DNA: TGTGCCAGCAGCTTATTCACAGGTGCGGACAATCAGCCCCAGCATTTT
CDR3: CASSLFTGADNQPQHF

J: TRBJ1-2
V: TRBV7-9
size: NA
D: NA
DNA: TGTGCCAGCAGCAAGACAAGGGGTGCCGGCGCGGGGAGCTATGGCTACACCTTC
CDR3: CASSKTRGAGAGSYGYTF

J: TRBJ1-3
V: TRBV27
size: NA
D: TRBD1
DNA: TGTGCCAGCAGTTTAGGTGGGACAGTAACTGGAAACACCATATATTTT
CDR3: CASSLGGTVTGNTIYF

J: TRBJ1-2
V: TRBV6-1
size: NA
D: NA
DNA: TGTGCCAGCAGTGAAGCCCTGACAACTAACTATGGCTACACCTTC
CDR3: CASSEALTTNYGYTF

J: TRBJ2-7
V: TRBV7-9
size: NA
D: NA
DNA: TGTGCCAGCAGCTTCCGCTGGGGGGATGGCCTGGATAGTGGCCTGGAGCAGTACTTC
CDR3: CASSFRWGDGLDSGLEQYF

J: TRBJ2-5
V: TRBV6-5
size: NA
D: NA
DNA: TGTGCCTCCTTCGACAGCCAAGAGACCCAGTACTTC
CDR3: CASFDSQETQYF